The rows below give T cell receptor beta chains drawn from one sample of a study of T-cell memory formation after mild COVID-19. TCRdb itself ran the 5' RACE reads through MiXCR, one entry per CDR3 protein. Of hundreds of thousands of distinct CDR3 sequences listed, about a fifth are singletons. Sequenced input: PBMCs or a T cell subset sorted from them (not recorded which). The receptors were sampled from an adult woman who had mild COVID-19 (a few samples of this study predate the infection). Cell type and time point are not known. The CDR3 runs from the conserved cysteine through the conserved F or W. Fields, in order: J gene, CDR3 length, clone size, V gene, D gene, CDR3 DNA, CDR3 protein. D genes are given only for firm matches. Not all rows give a size; the values are once, few, many and, for expanded clones, a class.

TRBJ2-1 | 16 | few | TRBV4-3 | TRBD2 | TGCGCCAGCAGCCACCCAGCGGGAGGGCCGTCGACTGAGCAGTTCTTC | CASSHPAGGPSTEQFF
TRBJ1-4 | 15 | NA | TRBV12-3/TRBV12-4 | TRBD1 | TGTGCCAGCAGTTTTGACGGACAGGGTTTTGAAAAACTGTTTTTT | CASSFDGQGFEKLFF
TRBJ1-2 | 15 | few | TRBV24-1 | NA | TGTGCCACCAGTGATAGTCTCGGGATTTCCTATGGCTACACCTTC | CATSDSLGISYGYTF
TRBJ2-1 | 15 | NA | TRBV29-1 | TRBD2 | TGCAGCGCCCCCGTAGCGGGAGCGGGAGTGGATGAGCAGTTCTTC | CSAPVAGAGVDEQFF
TRBJ2-2 | 15 | NA | TRBV4-2 | NA | TGTGCCAGCAGCCCCCGGGAATTTAACACCGGGGAGCTGTTTTTT | CASSPREFNTGELFF
TRBJ2-3 | 15 | NA | TRBV29-1 | TRBD1 | TGCAGCGTACGACAGGGGGCGGGATACACAGATACGCAGTATTTT | CSVRQGAGYTDTQYF
TRBJ1-1 | 14 | NA | TRBV7-8 | TRBD1 | TGTGCCAGCAGCTTAGACAGGGGGCAAGGTGAAGCTTTCTTT | CASSLDRGQGEAFF
TRBJ2-7 | 15 | few | TRBV29-1 | TRBD1 | TGCAGCGTTGAAGTTGAGCGGACAGGGCGTTACGAGCAGTACTTC | CSVEVERTGRYEQYF
TRBJ1-6 | 13 | many | TRBV12-3/TRBV12-4 | TRBD1 | TGTGCCAGCAGTTTACAGGGGGATTCACCCCTCCACTTT | CASSLQGDSPLHF
TRBJ1-1 | 14 | NA | TRBV2 | NA | TGTGCCAGCAAAGTTAATGGCTTGAACACTGAAGCTTTCTTT | CASKVNGLNTEAFF
TRBJ2-3 | 11 | NA | TRBV5-1 | NA | TGCGCCAGCGGGGGGAAGGATACGCAGTATTTT | CASGGKDTQYF
TRBJ2-7 | 15 | few | TRBV15 | TRBD2 | TGTGCCACCAGCAGAGGGGCGGGAGGGTCCTACGAGCAGTACTTC | CATSRGAGGSYEQYF
TRBJ1-5 | 13 | many | TRBV24-1 | NA | TGTGCCACCTCGGACAGCCTCAATCAGCCCCAGCATTTT | CATSDSLNQPQHF
TRBJ2-3 | 14 | NA | TRBV9 | NA | TGTGCCAGCAGCGTAGCGGGGTTCGGGGATACGCAGTATTTT | CASSVAGFGDTQYF